The T cell receptor (beta chain) described here comes from a study of T cell changes during pregnancy in multiple sclerosis. Assay used: immunoSEQ multiplex PCR; TCRdb lists only in-frame clones, some missing. The repertoire consists of roughly 45,000 clones, with just under 95% occurring once and the leading ten covering over 4.5%. This receptor was taken from a female donor with multiple sclerosis, enrolled in a pregnancy study. The sequences come from CD8+ T cells from peripheral blood mononuclear cells, collected in the first trimester of pregnancy.

This CDR3 reads CASSKGMDRGEGETQYF. Here the CDR3 DNA reads TGTGCCAGTAGTAAGGGGATGGACAGGGGTGAGGGAGAGACCCAGTACTTC. The chain combines TRBV19 with TRBJ2-5, with 9 bases identical to TRBD1. Germline V gives CDR1 LNHDA, CDR2 SQIVND (reference sequence). CDR3 length: 17 amino acids. The V segment lost 4 bases and the J segment 4 bases; nucleotides outside the gene matches: 13.